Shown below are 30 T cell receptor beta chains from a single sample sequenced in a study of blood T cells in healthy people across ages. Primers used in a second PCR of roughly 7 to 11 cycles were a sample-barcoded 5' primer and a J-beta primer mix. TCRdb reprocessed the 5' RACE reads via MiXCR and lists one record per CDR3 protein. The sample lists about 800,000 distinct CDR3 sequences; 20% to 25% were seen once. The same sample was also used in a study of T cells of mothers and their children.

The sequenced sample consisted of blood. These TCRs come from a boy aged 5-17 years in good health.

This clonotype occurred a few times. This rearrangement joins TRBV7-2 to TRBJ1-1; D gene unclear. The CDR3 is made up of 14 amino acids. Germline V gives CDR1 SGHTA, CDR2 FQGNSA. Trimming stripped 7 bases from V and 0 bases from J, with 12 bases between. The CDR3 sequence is CASKEGAVNTEAFF. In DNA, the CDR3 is TGTGCCAGCAAAGAGGGCGCAGTGAACACTGAAGCTTTCTTT.

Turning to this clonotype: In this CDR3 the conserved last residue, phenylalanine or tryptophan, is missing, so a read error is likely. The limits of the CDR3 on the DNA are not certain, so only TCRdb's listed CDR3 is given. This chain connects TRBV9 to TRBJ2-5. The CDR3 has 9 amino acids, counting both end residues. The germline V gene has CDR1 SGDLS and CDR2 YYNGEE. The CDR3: CASSEDGEI.

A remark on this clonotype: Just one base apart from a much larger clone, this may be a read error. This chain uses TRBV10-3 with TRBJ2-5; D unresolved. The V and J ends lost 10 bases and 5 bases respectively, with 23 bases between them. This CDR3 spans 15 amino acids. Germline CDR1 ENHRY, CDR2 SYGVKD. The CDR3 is CATSTPDVRRETQYF. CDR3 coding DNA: TGTGCCACCAGCACCCCGGACGTTCGCAGGGAGACCCAGTACTTC.

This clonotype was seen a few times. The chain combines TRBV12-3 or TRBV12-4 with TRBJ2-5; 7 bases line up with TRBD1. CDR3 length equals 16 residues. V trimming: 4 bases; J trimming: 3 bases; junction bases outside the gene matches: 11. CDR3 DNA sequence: TGTGCCAGCAGTTCCAGGGGGAACGGGCGAAAAGAGACCCAGTACTTC. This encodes CASSSRGNGRKETQYF.

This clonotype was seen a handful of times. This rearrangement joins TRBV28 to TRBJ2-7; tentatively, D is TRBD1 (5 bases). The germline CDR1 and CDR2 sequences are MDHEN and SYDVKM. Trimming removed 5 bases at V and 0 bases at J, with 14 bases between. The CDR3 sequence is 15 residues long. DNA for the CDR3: TGTGCCAGCAGTCCCCGACAGTGGAACTCCTACGAGCAGTACTTC. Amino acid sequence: CASSPRQWNSYEQYF. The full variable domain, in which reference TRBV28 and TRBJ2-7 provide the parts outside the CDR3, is DVKVTQSSRYLVKRTGEKVFLECVQDMDHENMFWYRQDPGLGLRLIYFSYDVKMKEKGDIPEGYSVSREKKERFSLILESASTNQTSMYLCASSPRQWNSYEQYFGPGTRLTVT.

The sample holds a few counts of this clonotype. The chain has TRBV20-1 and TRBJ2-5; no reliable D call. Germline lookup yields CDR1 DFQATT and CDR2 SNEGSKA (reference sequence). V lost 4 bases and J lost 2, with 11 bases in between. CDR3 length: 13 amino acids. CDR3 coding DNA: TGCAGTGCTAAGAGGAATTGGCAAGAGACCCAGTACTTC. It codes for CSAKRNWQETQYF.

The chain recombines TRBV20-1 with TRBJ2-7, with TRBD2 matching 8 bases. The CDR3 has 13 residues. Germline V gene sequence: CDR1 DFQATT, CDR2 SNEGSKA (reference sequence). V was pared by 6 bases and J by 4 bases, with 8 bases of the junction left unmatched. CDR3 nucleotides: TGCAGTGCCGAGAGCGGGAGTGTTTACGAGCAGTACTTC. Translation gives CSAESGSVYEQYF.

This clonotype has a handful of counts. CDR3 amino acids: CASSYGTGGAVDTQHF. The CDR3 DNA reads TGTGCCAGCAGTTACGGGACAGGGGGCGCGGTAGATACGCAGCATTTT. This chain joins TRBV6-5 and TRBJ2-3; 12 bases are shared with TRBD1. With the DNA end fitting TRBJ1-5 better, the J assignment may be wrong. CDR1 is MNHEY and CDR2 is SVGAGI in the germline V gene. The CDR3 length is 16 residues.

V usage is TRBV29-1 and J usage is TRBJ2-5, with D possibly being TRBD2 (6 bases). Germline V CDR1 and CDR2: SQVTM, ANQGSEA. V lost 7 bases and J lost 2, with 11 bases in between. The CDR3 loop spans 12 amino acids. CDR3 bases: TGCAGCGGACTAGGGGTTCAAGAGACCCAGTACTTC. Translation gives CSGLGVQETQYF.

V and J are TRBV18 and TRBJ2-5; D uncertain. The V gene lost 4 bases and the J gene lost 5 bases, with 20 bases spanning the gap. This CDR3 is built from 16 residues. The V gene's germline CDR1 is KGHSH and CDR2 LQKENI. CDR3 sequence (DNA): TGTGCCAGCTCACTCCTCGCTAAAGGCCGAAGGGAGACCCAGTACTTC. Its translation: CASSLLAKGRRETQYF.

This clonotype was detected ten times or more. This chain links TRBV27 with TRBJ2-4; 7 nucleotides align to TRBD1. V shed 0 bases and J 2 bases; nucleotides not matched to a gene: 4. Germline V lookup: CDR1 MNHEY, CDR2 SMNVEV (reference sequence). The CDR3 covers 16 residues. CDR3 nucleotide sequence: TGTGCCAGCAGTTTATCAGGGGGCGCGTCCAAAAACATTCAGTACTTC. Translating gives CASSLSGGASKNIQYF.

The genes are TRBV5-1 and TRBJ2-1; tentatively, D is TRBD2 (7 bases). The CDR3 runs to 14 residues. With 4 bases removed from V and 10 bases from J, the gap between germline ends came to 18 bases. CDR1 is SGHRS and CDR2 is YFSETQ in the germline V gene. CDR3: CASSQGRGADEQFF. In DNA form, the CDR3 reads TGCGCCAGCAGCCAAGGGAGGGGGGCAGACGAGCAGTTCTTC. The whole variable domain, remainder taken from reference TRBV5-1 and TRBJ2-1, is KAGVTQTPRYLIKTRGQQVTLSCSPISGHRSVSWYQQTPGQGLQFLFEYFSETQRNKGNFPGRFSGRQFSNSRSEMNVSTLELGDSALYLCASSQGRGADEQFFGPGTRLTVL.

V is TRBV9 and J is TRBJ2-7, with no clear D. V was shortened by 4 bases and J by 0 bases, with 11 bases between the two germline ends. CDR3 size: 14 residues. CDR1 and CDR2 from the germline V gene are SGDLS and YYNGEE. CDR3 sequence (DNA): TGTGCCAGCAGCCCCCGATCGCCCTCCTACGAGCAGTACTTC. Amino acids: CASSPRSPSYEQYF. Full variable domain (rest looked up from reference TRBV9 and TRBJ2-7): DSGVTQTPKHLITATGQRVTLRCSPRSGDLSVYWYQQSLDQGLQFLIQYYNGEERAKGNILERFSAQQFPDLHSELNLSSLELGDSALYFCASSPRSPSYEQYFGPGTRLTVT.

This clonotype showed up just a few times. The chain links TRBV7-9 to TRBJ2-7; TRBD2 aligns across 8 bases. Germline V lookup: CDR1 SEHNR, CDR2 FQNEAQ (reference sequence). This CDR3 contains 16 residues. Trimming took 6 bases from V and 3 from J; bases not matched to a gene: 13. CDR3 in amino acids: CASSMTGTSLDYEQYF. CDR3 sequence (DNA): TGTGCCAGCAGTATGACCGGGACTAGTCTTGACTACGAGCAGTACTTC.

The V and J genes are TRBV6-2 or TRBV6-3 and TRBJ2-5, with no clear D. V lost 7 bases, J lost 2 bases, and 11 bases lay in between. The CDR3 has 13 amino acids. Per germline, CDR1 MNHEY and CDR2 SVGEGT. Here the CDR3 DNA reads TGTGCCAGCACTCGTTGGTCTCAAGAGACCCAGTACTTC. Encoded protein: CASTRWSQETQYF.

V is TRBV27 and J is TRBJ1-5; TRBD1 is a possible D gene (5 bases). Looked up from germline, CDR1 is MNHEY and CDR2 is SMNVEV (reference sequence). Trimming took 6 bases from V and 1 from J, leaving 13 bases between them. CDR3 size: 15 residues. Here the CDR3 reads CASSEWGLSNQPQHF. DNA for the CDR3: TGTGCCAGCAGCGAGTGGGGACTGAGCAATCAGCCCCAGCATTTT.

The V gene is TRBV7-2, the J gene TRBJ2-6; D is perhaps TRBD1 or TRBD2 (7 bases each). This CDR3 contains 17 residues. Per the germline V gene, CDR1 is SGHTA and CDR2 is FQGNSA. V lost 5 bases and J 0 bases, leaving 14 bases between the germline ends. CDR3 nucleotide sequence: TGTGCCAGCAGCGGGAGGGACAGAACCTCTGGGGCCAACGTCCTGACTTTC. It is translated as CASSGRDRTSGANVLTF.

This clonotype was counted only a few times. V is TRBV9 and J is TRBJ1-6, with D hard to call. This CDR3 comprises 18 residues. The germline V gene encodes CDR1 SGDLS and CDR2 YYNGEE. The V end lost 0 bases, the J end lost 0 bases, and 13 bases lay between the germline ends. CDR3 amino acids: CASSVDSLQSSYNSPLHF. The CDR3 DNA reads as TGTGCCAGCAGCGTAGATTCCCTCCAGAGCTCCTATAATTCACCCCTCCACTTT.

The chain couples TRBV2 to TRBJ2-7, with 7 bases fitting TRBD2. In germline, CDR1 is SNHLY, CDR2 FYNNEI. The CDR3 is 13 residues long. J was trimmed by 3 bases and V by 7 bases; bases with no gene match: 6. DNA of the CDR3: TGTGCCAGCAAAGCGGGACTCGTCTACGAGCAGTACTTC. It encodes CASKAGLVYEQYF.

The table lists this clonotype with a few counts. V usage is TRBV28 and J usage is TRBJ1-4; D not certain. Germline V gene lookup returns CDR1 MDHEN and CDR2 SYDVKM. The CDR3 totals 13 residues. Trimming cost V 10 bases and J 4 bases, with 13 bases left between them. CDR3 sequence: CATLRTGNEKLFF. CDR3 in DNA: TGTGCCACCCTCCGGACGGGTAATGAAAAACTGTTTTTT.

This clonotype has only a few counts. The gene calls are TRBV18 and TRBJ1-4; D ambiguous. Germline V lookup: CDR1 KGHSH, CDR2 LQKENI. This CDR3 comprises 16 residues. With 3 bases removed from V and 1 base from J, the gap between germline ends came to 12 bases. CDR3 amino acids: CASSPGSVRTNEKLFF. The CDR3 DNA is TGTGCCAGCTCACCGGGTAGTGTCCGAACTAATGAAAAACTGTTTTTT.

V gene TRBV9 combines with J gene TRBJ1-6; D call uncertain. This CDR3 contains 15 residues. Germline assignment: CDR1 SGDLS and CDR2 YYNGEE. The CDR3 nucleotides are TGTGCGGCTCGGGAAGGACCGCCCTATAATTCACCCCTCCACTTT. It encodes CAAREGPPYNSPLHF.

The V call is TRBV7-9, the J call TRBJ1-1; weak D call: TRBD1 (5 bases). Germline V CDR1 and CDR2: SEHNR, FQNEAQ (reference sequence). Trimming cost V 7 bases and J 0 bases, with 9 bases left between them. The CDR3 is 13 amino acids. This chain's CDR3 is CASTETVNTEAFF. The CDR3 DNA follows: TGTGCCAGCACCGAGACAGTGAACACTGAAGCTTTCTTT.

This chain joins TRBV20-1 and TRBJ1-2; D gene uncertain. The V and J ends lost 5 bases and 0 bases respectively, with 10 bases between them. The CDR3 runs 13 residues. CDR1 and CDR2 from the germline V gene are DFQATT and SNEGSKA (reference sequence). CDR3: CSAPVATNYGYTF. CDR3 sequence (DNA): TGCAGTGCTCCAGTAGCCACTAACTATGGCTACACCTTC.

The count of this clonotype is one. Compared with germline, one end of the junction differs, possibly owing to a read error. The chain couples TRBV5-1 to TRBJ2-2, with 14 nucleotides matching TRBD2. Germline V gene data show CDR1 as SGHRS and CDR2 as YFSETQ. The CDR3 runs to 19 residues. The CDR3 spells CASSLRPRGLAGGPGELLF. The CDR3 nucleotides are TGCGCCAGCAGCTTAAGGCCCCGAGGACTAGCGGGAGGCCCCGGGGAGCTGCTTTTT. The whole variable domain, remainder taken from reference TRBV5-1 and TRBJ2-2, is KAGVTQTPRYLIKTRGQQVTLSCSPISGHRSVSWYQQTPGQGLQFLFEYFSETQRNKGNFPGRFSGRQFSNSRSEMNVSTLELGDSALYLCASSLRPRGLAGGPGELLFGEGSRLTVL.

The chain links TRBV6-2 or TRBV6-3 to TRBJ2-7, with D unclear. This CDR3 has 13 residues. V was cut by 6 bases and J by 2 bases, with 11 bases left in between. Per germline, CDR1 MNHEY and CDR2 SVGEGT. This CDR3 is CASRTLGTYEQYF. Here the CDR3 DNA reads TGTGCCAGCAGGACTCTTGGGACCTACGAGCAGTACTTC.

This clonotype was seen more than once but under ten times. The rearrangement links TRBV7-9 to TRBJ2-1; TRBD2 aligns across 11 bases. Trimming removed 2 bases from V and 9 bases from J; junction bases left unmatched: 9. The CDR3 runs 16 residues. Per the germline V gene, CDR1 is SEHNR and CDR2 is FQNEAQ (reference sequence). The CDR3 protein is CASSLQSSGRSGEQFF. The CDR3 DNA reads TGTGCCAGCAGCTTACAGTCTAGCGGGAGGTCGGGTGAGCAGTTCTTC. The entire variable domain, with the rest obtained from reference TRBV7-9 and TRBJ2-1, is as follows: DTGVSQNPRHKITKRGQNVTFRCDPISEHNRLYWYRQTLGQGPEFLTYFQNEAQLEKSRLLSDRFSAERPKGSFSTLEIQRTEQGDSAMYLCASSLQSSGRSGEQFFGPGTRLTVL.

CDR3 bases: TGTGCCAGCAGTGCGGGACTAGCGGGATACAATGAGCAGTTCTTC. Encoded protein: CASSAGLAGYNEQFF. The genes are TRBV6-5 and TRBJ2-1, with 13 bases matching TRBD2. CDR1 is MNHEY, CDR2 SVGAGI, per germline. Trimming removed 5 bases from V and 4 bases from J; junction bases left unmatched: 2. The CDR3 spans 15 residues.

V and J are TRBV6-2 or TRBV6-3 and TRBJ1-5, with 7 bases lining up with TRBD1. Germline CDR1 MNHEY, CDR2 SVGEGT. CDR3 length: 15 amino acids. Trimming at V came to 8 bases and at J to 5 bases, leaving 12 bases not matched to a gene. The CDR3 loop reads CASGYRGGLYQPQHF. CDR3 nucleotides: TGTGCCAGCGGATACAGGGGAGGTCTATATCAGCCCCAGCATTTT.

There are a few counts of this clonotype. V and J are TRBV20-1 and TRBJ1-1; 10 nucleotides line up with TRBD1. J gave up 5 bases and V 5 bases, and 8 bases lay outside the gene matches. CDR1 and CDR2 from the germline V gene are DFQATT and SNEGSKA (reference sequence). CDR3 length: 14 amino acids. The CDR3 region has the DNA TGCAGTGCTCGTGACAGGGGGCGGCGGACTGAAGCTTTCTTT. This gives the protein CSARDRGRRTEAFF.